This T cell receptor beta chain comes out of a study of cytomegalovirus exposure and HLA in healthy donors. Background on the study: Later analysis reported that the 120 or so validation repertoires shared the platform of the approximately 670 first-cohort repertoires. Whole-study findings and limits: TCR beta chains numbering approximately 150 were designated cytomegalovirus-associated. The tendency of first-cohort TCR clusters to co-occur in the 95 to 150 validation repertoires was the finding of a later analysis. Rarity marked most TCR sequences, yet some public TCRs occurred in many donors.

This CDR3 is built from 14 residues. Trimming pared 5 bases from V and 3 bases from J, leaving 11 bases between. Germline CDR1 reads SNHLY; CDR2 reads FYNNEI. The repertoire was sequenced with immunoSEQ multiplex PCR; TCRdb's copy has only in-frame clones and lacks some. The sample has fewer than 350,000 clones, roughly 90% seen once. About this clone: Its target is not known.

This TCR was recovered from a woman under 30 in good health and CMV-seronegative. The chain recombines TRBV2 with TRBJ1-5; the D gene is possibly TRBD1 (6 bases). The specimen sequenced was PBMCs. The DNA for the CDR3 is TGTGCCAGCAGTCCGGACAGCTTCAATCAGCCCCAGCATTTT. It specifies CASSPDSFNQPQHF.